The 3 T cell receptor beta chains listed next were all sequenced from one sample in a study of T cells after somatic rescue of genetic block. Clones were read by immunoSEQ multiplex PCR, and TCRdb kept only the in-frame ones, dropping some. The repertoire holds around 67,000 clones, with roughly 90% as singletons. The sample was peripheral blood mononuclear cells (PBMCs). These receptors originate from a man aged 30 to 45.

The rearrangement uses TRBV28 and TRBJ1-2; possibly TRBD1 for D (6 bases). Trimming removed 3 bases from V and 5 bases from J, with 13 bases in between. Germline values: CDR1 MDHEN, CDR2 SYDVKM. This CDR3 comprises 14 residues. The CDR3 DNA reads TGTGCCAGCAGTTTCCCTTCAGGGGTTTATGGCTACACCTTC. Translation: CASSFPSGVYGYTF.

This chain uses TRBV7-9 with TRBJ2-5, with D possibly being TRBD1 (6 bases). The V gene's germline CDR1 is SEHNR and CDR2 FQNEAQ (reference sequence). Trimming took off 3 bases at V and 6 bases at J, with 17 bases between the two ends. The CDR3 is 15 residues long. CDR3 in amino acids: CASSLDSRPFQTQYF. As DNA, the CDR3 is TGTGCCAGCAGCTTGGACAGCCGACCATTCCAGACCCAGTACTTC.

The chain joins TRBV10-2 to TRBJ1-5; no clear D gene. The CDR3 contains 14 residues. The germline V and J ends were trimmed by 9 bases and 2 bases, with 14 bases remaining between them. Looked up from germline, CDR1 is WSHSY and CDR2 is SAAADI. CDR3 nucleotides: TGCGCCAGTTCACTAGATATCGGCAATCAGCCCCAGCATTTT. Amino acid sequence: CASSLDIGNQPQHF.